A selection of T cell receptor beta chains follows, all from one sample in a study of control samples from healthy donors and cancer patients. Assay used: immunoSEQ multiplex PCR; TCRdb lists only in-frame clones, some missing. Of fewer than 95,000 clones in the sample, roughly 86% were seen once. Material: blood. The receptors were sampled from a man aged 25 to 45 in good health. Each CDR3 is given with its conserved first and last residue. D genes are given only for firm matches. Clone size appears in some rows only: once, few, many, or a class for an expanded clone.

-	-	TRBV4-1	TRBJ1-1	CASSQERGEAFF	TGCGCCAGCAGCCAGGAAAGGGGTGAAGCTTTCTTT
-	TRBD1	TRBV7-9	TRBJ2-1	CASSLYRRTGGFDEQFF	TGTGCCAGCAGCTTATATCGCCGGACAGGGGGGTTTGATGAGCAGTTCTTC
-	-	TRBV7-8	TRBJ1-1	CASSFEQGYGAFF	TGTGCCAGCAGCTTTGAACAGGGCTATGGAGCTTTCTTT
once	TRBD1	TRBV18	TRBJ1-2	CASSPLGTVNYGYTF	TGTGCCAGCTCACCTCTGGGGACAGTTAACTATGGCTACACCTTC
-	-	TRBV6-6	TRBJ1-5	CASTLSQGIGQPQHF	TGTGCCAGCACCCTAAGTCAGGGGATTGGACAGCCCCAGCATTTT
-	TRBD1	TRBV6-5	TRBJ1-2	CASSPRDRSNGYTF	TGTGCCAGCAGTCCCCGGGACAGGTCGAATGGCTACACCTTC
-	TRBD2	TRBV3-1/TRBV3-2	TRBJ2-2	CASTLAGGNTGELFF	TGTGCCAGCACGCTAGCGGGGGGCAACACCGGGGAGCTGTTTTTT
-	-	TRBV6-6	TRBJ1-1	CASRLRVDTEAFF	TGTGCCAGCAGATTAAGGGTGGACACTGAAGCTTTCTTT
few	-	TRBV6-1	TRBJ2-7	CASSDTGKDREQYF	TGTGCCAGCAGTGATACAGGGAAAGATCGAGAGCAGTACTTC
few	-	TRBV6-5	TRBJ1-5	CASSSKSGGQPQHF	TGTGCCAGCAGTTCCAAGTCTGGGGGTCAGCCCCAGCATTTT
-	TRBD1	TRBV6-2/TRBV6-3	TRBJ1-5	CASSGTGNQPQHF	TGTGCCAGCAGTGGGACAGGGAATCAGCCCCAGCATTTT
-	-	TRBV18	TRBJ1-6	CASSGQDNSPLHF	TGTGCCAGCTCAGGGCAAGATAATTCACCCCTCCACTTT
-	TRBD1	TRBV6-5	TRBJ2-7	CASTGGTGKYEQYF	TGTGCCAGCACCGGCGGGACAGGGAAGTACGAGCAGTACTTC
once	TRBD2	TRBV7-2	TRBJ2-3	CASSLRSGGASDTQYF	TGTGCCAGCAGCTTAAGGAGCGGGGGGGCCTCAGATACGCAGTATTTT
few	TRBD2	TRBV4-1	TRBJ2-7	CASSQDIDPAKAGQQYF	TGCGCCAGCAGCCAAGATATCGATCCGGCCAAAGCGGGGCAGCAGTACTTC
once	-	TRBV14	TRBJ1-1	CASSQDSRRSTEAFF	TGTGCCAGCAGCCAAGATAGCCGGCGTAGCACTGAAGCTTTCTTT
-	-	TRBV7-2	TRBJ2-2	CASSLRGNTGELFF	TGTGCCAGCAGCTTAAGGGGTAACACCGGGGAGCTGTTTTTT
-	TRBD2	TRBV5-1	TRBJ2-5	CASSWSGNEETQYF	TGCGCCAGCAGCTGGAGCGGGAATGAAGAGACCCAGTACTTC
few	-	TRBV9	TRBJ2-5	CASSLDGGPRETQYF	TGTGCCAGCAGCCTGGACGGGGGGCCGAGAGAGACCCAGTACTTC
-	-	TRBV5-6	TRBJ2-2	CASSFGTGELFF	TGTGCCAGCAGCTTCGGGACCGGGGAGCTGTTTTTT
-	-	TRBV12-3/TRBV12-4	TRBJ1-1	CASRPTVNTEAFF	TGTGCCAGCAGGCCGACCGTGAACACTGAAGCTTTCTTT
-	TRBD2	TRBV9	TRBJ2-3	CASSGGLAGGTDTQYF	TGTGCCAGCAGCGGGGGACTAGCGGGGGGCACAGATACGCAGTATTTT
-	TRBD1	TRBV10-2	TRBJ1-5	CASSGEDGQGRNQPQHF	TGCGCCAGCAGTGGAGAGGACGGACAGGGCCGAAATCAGCCCCAGCATTTT
-	-	TRBV5-4	TRBJ1-1	CASSLVGRADTEAFF	TGTGCCAGCAGCTTGGTGGGCAGGGCGGACACTGAAGCTTTCTTT
-	TRBD1	TRBV3-1/TRBV3-2	TRBJ2-6	CASSRDRASGANVLTF	TGTGCCAGCAGTCGGGACAGGGCTTCTGGGGCCAACGTCCTGACTTTC
-	-	TRBV3-1/TRBV3-2	TRBJ1-2	CASSQEPGTYYGYTF	TGTGCCAGCAGCCAAGAACCAGGGACTTACTATGGCTACACCTTC
-	-	TRBV6-1	TRBJ1-3	CASSEGGDTIYF	TGTGCCAGCAGTGAAGGGGGAGACACCATATATTTT
few	-	TRBV12-3/TRBV12-4	TRBJ1-1	CASTYAANTEAFF	TGTGCCAGCACCTACGCCGCGAACACTGAAGCTTTCTTT
-	-	TRBV6-1	TRBJ1-1	CASSEAGPIMNTEAFF	TGTGCCAGCAGTGAAGCGGGCCCGATAATGAACACTGAAGCTTTCTTT
-	-	TRBV24-1	TRBJ1-2	CATSDSRGGNYGYTF	TGTGCCACCAGTGATAGCAGGGGAGGAAACTATGGCTACACCTTC
-	-	TRBV30	TRBJ1-2	CAWSGGYGYTF	TGTGCCTGGAGTGGCGGTTATGGCTACACCTTC
-	-	TRBV25-1	TRBJ2-3	CASSAVGSTDTQYF	TGTGCCAGCAGTGCTGTGGGGAGCACAGATACGCAGTATTTT
-	-	TRBV7-9	TRBJ1-1	CASSGGNTEAFF	TGTGCCAGCAGCGGGGGGAACACTGAAGCTTTCTTT
-	-	TRBV10-1	TRBJ1-6	CASSATGFPYNSPLHF	TGCGCCAGCAGTGCCACAGGGTTCCCCTATAATTCACCCCTCCACTTT
-	TRBD1	TRBV11-2	TRBJ2-1	CASSSGQGVWEQFF	TGTGCCAGCAGCTCAGGACAGGGGGTATGGGAGCAGTTCTTC
-	-	TRBV25-1	TRBJ1-1	CASRGLGTEAFF	TGTGCCAGCAGGGGGCTGGGGACTGAAGCTTTCTTT
once	-	TRBV4-1	TRBJ1-6	CASSRAGVGGAVRNSPLHF	TGCGCCAGCAGCCGCGCCGGGGTTGGAGGGGCGGTAAGGAATTCACCCCTCCACTTT
-	-	TRBV23-1	TRBJ1-1	CASSVLGTEAFF	TGCGCCAGCAGCGTCCTTGGCACTGAAGCTTTCTTT
-	TRBD1	TRBV2	TRBJ1-6	CASSETGGDSNSPLHF	TGTGCCAGCAGTGAGACAGGGGGCGATTCAAATTCACCCCTCCACTTT
-	TRBD2	TRBV18	TRBJ2-5	CASSQSHQGGAQYF	TGTGCCAGCTCACAGTCTCACCAGGGAGGGGCCCAGTACTTC
-	-	TRBV7-9	TRBJ2-4	CASSLDTASGLQYF	TGTGCCAGCAGCTTAGATACCGCCTCAGGGCTTCAGTACTTC
-	-	TRBV14	TRBJ1-1	CASSNRVVDTEAFF	TGTGCCAGCAGCAACAGGGTGGTCGACACTGAAGCTTTCTTT
-	TRBD1	TRBV11-1	TRBJ2-1	CASSSAGGPYNEQFF	TGTGCCAGCAGCTCCGCAGGGGGCCCCTACAATGAGCAGTTCTTC
-	-	TRBV12-3/TRBV12-4	TRBJ1-1	CASREGLYTEAFF	TGTGCCAGCAGGGAGGGGTTGTACACTGAAGCTTTCTTT